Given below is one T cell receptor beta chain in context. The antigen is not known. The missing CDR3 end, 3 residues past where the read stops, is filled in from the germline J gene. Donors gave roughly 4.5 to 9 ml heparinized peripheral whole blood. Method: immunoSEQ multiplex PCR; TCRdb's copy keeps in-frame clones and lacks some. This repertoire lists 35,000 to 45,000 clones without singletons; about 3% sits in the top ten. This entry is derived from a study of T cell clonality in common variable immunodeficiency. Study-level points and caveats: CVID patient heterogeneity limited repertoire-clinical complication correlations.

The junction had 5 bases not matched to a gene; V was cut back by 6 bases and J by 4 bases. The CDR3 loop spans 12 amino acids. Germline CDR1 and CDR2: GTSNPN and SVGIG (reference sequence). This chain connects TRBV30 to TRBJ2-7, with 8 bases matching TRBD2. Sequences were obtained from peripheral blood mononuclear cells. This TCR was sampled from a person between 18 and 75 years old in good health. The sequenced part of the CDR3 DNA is TGTGCCTGTAAACTAGCGGTTTACGAG. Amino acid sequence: CACKLAVYE. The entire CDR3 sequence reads CACKLAVYEQYF. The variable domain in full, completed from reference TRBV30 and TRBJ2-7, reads SQTIHQWPATLVQPVGSPLSLECTVEGTSNPNLYWYRQAAGRGLQLLFYSVGIGQISSEVPQNLSASRPQDRQFILSSKKLLLSDSGFYLCACKLAVYEQYFGPGTRLTVT.